This T cell receptor (beta chain) was recorded in a study of blood T cell repertoires in COVID-19. Study-wide context: The analysed material was cDNA or gDNA that came from T cells, B-cell-depleted T cells, or PBMCs.

Produced via immunoSEQ multiplex PCR; TCRdb's table is partial and in-frame only. Of about 140,000 clones in the sample, 76% were seen once. Germline V lookup: CDR1 KGHSH, CDR2 LQKENI. Trimming pared 3 bases from V and 8 bases from J, leaving 11 bases between. The CDR3 consists of 14 residues. The genes are TRBV18 and TRBJ1-6; D gene unclear. Sequenced input: peripheral blood. This clonotype was sampled from a woman of 80 years or more with active or convalescent COVID-19. CDR3 in DNA: TGTGCCAGCTCACCTGTGTCAGTACATTCACCCCTCCACTTT. The encoded protein is CASSPVSVHSPLHF.